The 30 T cell receptor beta chains listed next were all sequenced from one sample in a study of blood T cells in healthy people across ages. A sample-barcoded 5' primer and a J-beta primer mix were used in a second PCR of about 7 to 12 cycles. One entry per CDR3 protein results from TCRdb running MiXCR on the 5' RACE reads. The table has 550,000 to 700,000 distinct CDR3 sequences, 27% seen once. Sequenced input: blood. Receptors originate from a woman in her seventies in good health.

The V and J genes are TRBV29-1 and TRBJ1-4, with a tentative D call TRBD1 (5 bases). The germline CDR1 and CDR2 sequences are SQVTM and ANQGSEA. This CDR3 contains 14 residues. V lost 4 bases and J lost 5, with 14 bases in between. CDR3 sequence (DNA): TGCAGCGTTGCGCGAGGGGATAAAAATGAAAAACTGTTTTTT. The encoded protein is CSVARGDKNEKLFF. Drawing the rest from reference TRBV29-1 and TRBJ1-4, the complete variable domain is SAVISQKPSRDICQRGTSLTIQCQVDSQVTMMFWYRQQPGQSLTLIATANQGSEATYESGFVIDKFPISRPNLTFSTLTVSNMSPEDSSIYLCSVARGDKNEKLFFGSGTQLSVL.

Points on this clonotype: Given the absence of the conserved phenylalanine or tryptophan at the CDR3 end, a read error is likely. The V call is TRBV15, the J call TRBJ2-5; no clear D. The DNA matches TRBJ2-1 better at its end, which makes the J call doubtful. The germline CDR1 and CDR2 sequences are LNHNV and YYDKDF (reference sequence). This CDR3 contains 15 residues. The CDR3 loop is CATRREGPGYNEQFI. The DNA of the CDR3 is TGTGCCACCAGAAGAGAAGGCCCAGGCTACAATGAGCAGTTCATC.

CDR3 DNA sequence: TGTGCCAGCAGCCAAACCCGACAGGGAAACACTGAAGCTTTCTTT. Protein sequence: CASSQTRQGNTEAFF. V and J are TRBV4-2 and TRBJ1-1; 7 bases match TRBD1. From germline, CDR1 is LGHNA and CDR2 YNFKEQ. CDR3 length: 15 residues. The junction had 5 bases not matched to a gene; V was cut back by 2 bases and J by 2 bases.

The chain carries TRBV3-1 and TRBJ2-5; possibly TRBD2 for D (6 bases). The J call may be in error: the DNA end matches TRBJ2-1 better. Germline V gene lookup returns CDR1 LGHDT and CDR2 YNNKEL (reference sequence). This CDR3 is built from 15 residues. CDR3 region: CASSHVWDLAGRQFF. The CDR3 nucleotides read TGTGCCAGCAGCCATGTCTGGGACTTAGCAGGGAGGCAGTTCTTC.

There are a few counts of this clonotype. The chain couples TRBV6-5 to TRBJ1-6; no clear D gene. From germline, CDR1 is MNHEY and CDR2 SVGAGI. Trimming left V 0 bases short and J 1 base short, with 7 bases between. CDR3 length equals 16 residues. CDR3 protein: CASSYSSDSYNSPLHF. In DNA form, the CDR3 reads TGTGCCAGCAGTTACTCGAGCGATTCCTATAATTCACCCCTCCACTTT.

The chain employs TRBV7-9 and TRBJ1-1; D not resolved. Germline V gene lookup returns CDR1 SEHNR and CDR2 FQNEAQ (reference sequence). The CDR3 extends over 12 amino acids. V was pared by 1 base and J by 9 bases, with 9 bases between. The CDR3 reads CASSLEEGKAFF. CDR3 DNA sequence: TGTGCCAGCAGCTTAGAAGAGGGTAAAGCTTTCTTT.

J is TRBJ1-1 and V is TRBV5-1; D is unresolved. Between the trimmed V and J ends, which lost 3 bases and 7 bases, there was a span of 13 bases. CDR3 length: 13 amino acids. Germline V gives CDR1 SGHRS, CDR2 YFSETQ. Written as DNA, the CDR3 is TGCGCCAGCAGCTCCCTTGGACCGGATGAAGCTTTCTTT. Its protein product is CASSSLGPDEAFF.

Comment on this clonotype: The junction and the germline gene differ at one end; a read error may be behind it. The chain employs TRBV28 and TRBJ1-1; D perhaps matches TRBD1 (5 bases). Germline values: CDR1 MDHEN, CDR2 SYDVKM. This CDR3 comprises 13 residues. CDR3 bases: TGTGTCAGCAGTTTGCAGGGGAACACTGAAGCTTTCTTT. Protein sequence: CVSSLQGNTEAFF. Full variable domain (missing parts from reference TRBV28 and TRBJ1-1): DVKVTQSSRYLVKRTGEKVFLECVQDMDHENMFWYRQDPGLGLRLIYFSYDVKMKEKGDIPEGYSVSREKKERFSLILESASTNQTSMYLCVSSLQGNTEAFFGQGTRLTVV.

On this clonotype itself: The junction does not match germline at one end; this may be a read error. The rearrangement joins TRBV5-6 to TRBJ2-3; D not resolved. Germline assignment: CDR1 SGHDT and CDR2 YYEEEE. The CDR3 is 15 amino acids. CDR3 residues: CASSLGGQTADTRYF. The CDR3 bases are TGTGCCAGCAGCTTGGGAGGCCAGACCGCAGATACGCGGTATTTT.

This clonotype was counted ten times or more. For the CDR3, the DNA is TGTGCCAGCAGCCTACCAGGGTATGGCTACACCTTC. Translation gives CASSLPGYGYTF. The rearrangement joins TRBV12-3 or TRBV12-4 to TRBJ1-2, with a tentative D call TRBD1 (5 bases). The CDR3 covers 12 residues. The ends were cut back, 6 bases at V and 5 bases at J, with 10 bases in the middle.

The chain couples TRBV7-9 to TRBJ1-1, with a possible D match to TRBD1 (5 bases). The V gene lost 5 bases and the J gene lost 8 bases, with 18 bases spanning the gap. There are 14 residues in the CDR3. Per the germline V gene, CDR1 is SEHNR and CDR2 is FQNEAQ (reference sequence). This chain's CDR3 is CASSPSRGVDEAFF. In DNA, the CDR3 is TGTGCCAGCAGCCCTTCCCGAGGGGTGGACGAAGCTTTCTTT.

The chain is built from TRBV30 and TRBJ2-3; TRBD2 might be the D (5 bases). Germline V gene sequence: CDR1 GTSNPN, CDR2 SVGIG (reference sequence). There are 14 residues in the CDR3. V was trimmed by 0 bases and J by 4 bases, leaving 11 bases between them. This CDR3 reads CAWSVTGSPDTQYF. CDR3 nucleotides: TGTGCCTGGAGTGTCACGGGAAGCCCAGATACGCAGTATTTT.

In this sample, this clonotype turned up once. The V call is TRBV5-6, the J call TRBJ2-5; 9 bases line up with TRBD2. Per germline, CDR1 SGHDT and CDR2 YYEEEE. Trimming cost V 1 base and J 1 base; bases outside gene matches: 14. The CDR3 loop spans 19 amino acids. CDR3 coding DNA: TGTGCCAGCAGCTTGTATAGGTCTAGCGGGGACCAAATCCAAGAGACCCAGTACTTC. It encodes CASSLYRSSGDQIQETQYF.

The J gene is TRBJ1-1, the V gene TRBV6-1; D is unresolved. CDR1 is MNHNS, CDR2 SASEGT, per germline. V gave up 0 bases and J gave up 5 bases, with 7 bases separating them. The CDR3 has 13 amino acids. The CDR3 loop reads CASSEARVTEAFF. The CDR3 coding sequence is TGTGCCAGCAGTGAAGCAAGGGTTACTGAAGCTTTCTTT.

The rearrangement links TRBV21-1 to TRBJ2-7. TRBV21-1 is a pseudogene. The length of the CDR3 is 15 residues. The CDR3 sequence is CASSDLRQGPYEQYF. Written as DNA, the CDR3 is TGTGCCAGCAGCGACCTCAGACAGGGGCCCTACGAGCAGTACTTC.

The table lists this clonotype with a few counts. The chain employs TRBV7-8 and TRBJ1-5; 12 bases are shared with TRBD1. The CDR3 is 15 residues long. CDR1 and CDR2 (germline): SGHVS, FQNEAQ. The V and J ends lost 5 bases and 15 bases, in that order; junction bases with no gene match: 14. CDR3 loop: CASSPNQPGQGATHF. CDR3 bases: TGTGCCAGCAGCCCAAATCAGCCGGGACAGGGGGCTACGCATTTT.

The chain links TRBV7-9 to TRBJ2-1; D perhaps matches TRBD1 (6 bases). Germline V gene sequence: CDR1 SEHNR, CDR2 FQNEAQ (reference sequence). The CDR3 runs to 16 residues. The ends were cut back, 1 base at V and 5 bases at J, with 15 bases in the middle. CDR3 sequence reads: CASSLGRGGSNNEQFF. CDR3 in DNA: TGTGCCAGCAGCTTAGGCAGAGGGGGAAGTAACAATGAGCAGTTCTTC.

This clonotype was observed many times. The rearrangement uses TRBV7-2 and TRBJ2-4, with 8 bases lining up with TRBD2. The CDR3 extends over 17 amino acids. The trim removed 2 bases at V and 8 bases at J, leaving 14 bases unmatched. Per germline, CDR1 SGHTA and CDR2 FQGNSA. The CDR3 region is CASSLQLGRGAKDIQYF. CDR3 in DNA: TGTGCCAGCAGCTTACAATTGGGGCGGGGGGCCAAGGACATTCAGTACTTC. Using reference TRBV7-2 and TRBJ2-4 for the parts outside the CDR3, the full variable domain is GAGVSQSPSNKVTEKGKDVELRCDPISGHTALYWYRQSLGQGLEFLIYFQGNSAPDKSGLPSDRFSAERTGGSVSTLTIQRTQQEDSAVYLCASSLQLGRGAKDIQYFGAGTRLSVL.

This clonotype was observed a few times. The gene calls are TRBV29-1 and TRBJ2-5, with D tentatively TRBD1 (5 bases). The closer fit of TRBJ2-7 to the DNA end suggests the J call may be wrong. The CDR3 consists of 15 residues. Germline CDR1 SQVTM, CDR2 ANQGSEA. CDR3 DNA: TGCAGCGTCACCTACTCAGGGATTTCACCCTACGAGCAGTACTTC. Protein product: CSVTYSGISPYEQYF.

This chain uses TRBV20-1 with TRBJ2-3; 8 bases are shared with TRBD2. V lost 3 bases and J lost 2; bases outside the gene matches: 7. Germline V lookup: CDR1 DFQATT, CDR2 SNEGSKA (reference sequence). This CDR3 spans 15 amino acids. The CDR3 DNA is TGCAGTGCTAGTAGAGCTAGCGGGTACACAGATACGCAGTATTTT. Its protein product is CSASRASGYTDTQYF.

V usage is TRBV12-3 or TRBV12-4 and J usage is TRBJ2-4, with D possibly matching TRBD2 (6 bases). The CDR3 loop spans 17 amino acids. V was trimmed by 1 base and J by 2 bases, leaving 15 bases between them. Written as DNA, the CDR3 is TGTGCCAGCAGTTTAGAGTCCGGGGGTTGGACCAAAAACATTCAGTACTTC. Translating gives CASSLESGGWTKNIQYF.

This clonotype appeared many times. The rearrangement links TRBV11-2 to TRBJ1-6, with D possibly being TRBD1 (5 bases). The CDR3 contains 14 residues. From germline, CDR1 is SGHAT and CDR2 FQNNGV. Between the trimmed V and J ends, which lost 4 bases and 7 bases, there was a span of 11 bases. CDR3 residues: CASSSQGGNSPLHF. The CDR3 DNA sequence: TGTGCCAGCAGCTCCCAGGGAGGGAATTCACCCCTCCACTTT.

This clonotype was found many times. V gene TRBV20-1 combines with J gene TRBJ1-2, with D maybe TRBD1 (5 bases). V was cut by 0 bases and J by 2 bases, with 13 bases left in between. Germline CDR1 is DFQATT and CDR2 is SNEGSKA (reference sequence). CDR3 length equals 15 residues. Written as DNA, the CDR3 is TGCAGTGCTAGAGATCGCACGGGGGGAAACTATGGCTACACCTTC. It is translated as CSARDRTGGNYGYTF.

The J gene is TRBJ1-5, the V gene TRBV15; D unresolved. V lost 0 bases, J lost 7 bases, and 4 bases lay in between. Germline lookup yields CDR1 LNHNV and CDR2 YYDKDF (reference sequence). The CDR3 sequence is 12 residues long. CDR3 coding DNA: TGTGCCACCAGCAGAGATCGCCAGCCCCAGCATTTT. It codes for CATSRDRQPQHF.

This rearrangement joins TRBV20-1 to TRBJ2-7, with TRBD2 matching 9 bases. This CDR3 region has 13 residues. The V gene's germline CDR1 is DFQATT and CDR2 SNEGSKA (reference sequence). CDR3 sequence: CSTGSGGSYEQYF. As DNA, the CDR3 is TGCAGCACCGGTAGCGGGGGCTCCTACGAGCAGTACTTC.

The chain employs TRBV3-1 and TRBJ2-5; 14 bases are a match to TRBD2. The germline V gene has CDR1 LGHDT and CDR2 YNNKEL (reference sequence). V was pared by 2 bases and J by 4 bases, with 6 bases of the junction left unmatched. This CDR3 has 17 residues. Here the CDR3 DNA reads TGTGCCAGCAGCCAAAAGGGTGGGACTAGCGGGAGAGAGACCCAGTACTTC. Amino acid sequence: CASSQKGGTSGRETQYF.

This clonotype was counted a few times. The CDR3 region has the DNA TGTGCCAGCAGCGTAATAGGGACACGCACAGATACGCAGTATTTT. This sequence encodes CASSVIGTRTDTQYF. The rearrangement joins TRBV7-2 to TRBJ2-3, with D perhaps matching TRBD1 (6 bases). This CDR3 has 15 residues. V lost 5 bases and J 1 base, leaving 13 bases between the germline ends. Germline CDR1 is SGHTA and CDR2 is FQGNSA.

The V and J genes are TRBV6-1 and TRBJ2-7, with TRBD2 matching over 12 bases. The CDR3 totals 16 residues. The V gene's germline CDR1 is MNHNS and CDR2 SASEGT. Trimming cost V 4 bases and J 5 bases; bases outside gene matches: 9. The CDR3 region has the DNA TGTGCCAGCAGTGCCGGACTAGCGGGGCGACGGGACGAGCAGTACTTC. This encodes CASSAGLAGRRDEQYF.

The V gene is TRBV5-1, the J gene TRBJ2-3; D possibly corresponds to TRBD1 (7 bases). CDR3 length equals 12 residues. The germline CDR1 and CDR2 sequences are SGHRS and YFSETQ. Trimming took off 4 bases at V and 12 bases at J, with 15 bases between the two ends. The CDR3, as DNA: TGCGCCAGCAGCCACAGGGGAGGTACACAGTATTTT. It encodes CASSHRGGTQYF.

This clonotype appeared a few times. The J gene is TRBJ1-4, the V gene TRBV3-1, with a possible D match to TRBD1 (5 bases). Germline-derived CDR1 and CDR2 are LGHDT and YNNKEL (reference sequence). V shed 4 bases and J shed 7 bases, with 10 bases lying between them. The CDR3 sequence is 13 residues long. Here the CDR3 reads CASSLRDPEKLFF. DNA of the CDR3: TGTGCCAGCAGCCTTCGGGACCCTGAAAAACTGTTTTTT.